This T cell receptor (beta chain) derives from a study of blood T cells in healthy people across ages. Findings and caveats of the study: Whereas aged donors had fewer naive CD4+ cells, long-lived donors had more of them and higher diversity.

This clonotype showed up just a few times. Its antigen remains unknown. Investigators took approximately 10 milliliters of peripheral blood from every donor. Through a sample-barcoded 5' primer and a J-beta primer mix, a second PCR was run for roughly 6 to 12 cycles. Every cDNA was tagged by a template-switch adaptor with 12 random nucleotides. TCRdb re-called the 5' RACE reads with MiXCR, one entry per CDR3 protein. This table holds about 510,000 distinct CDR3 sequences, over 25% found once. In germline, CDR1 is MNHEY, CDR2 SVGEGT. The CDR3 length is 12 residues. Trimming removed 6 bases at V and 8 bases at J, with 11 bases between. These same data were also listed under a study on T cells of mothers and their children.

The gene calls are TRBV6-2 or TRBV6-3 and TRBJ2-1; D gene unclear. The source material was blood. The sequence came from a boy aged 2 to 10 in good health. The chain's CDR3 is CASRFIPHEQFF. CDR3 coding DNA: TGTGCCAGCAGATTTATTCCTCATGAGCAGTTCTTC.